This T cell receptor beta chain is from a study of molecular identifiers for immune sequencing clone quantification (dated by TCRdb to the late 2010s). In the study overall: In a replicate experiment, RNA from around 18,000 or 91,000 naive CD8 T cells was split into five aliquots, four of which were sequenced. CD8 T cells were used in a methods study to benchmark molecular-identifier clustering-based TCR repertoire sequencing (MIDCIRS) and TCR RNA copy counting. General conclusions and limits of the study: Naive libraries contained spiked-in Jurkat TCR RNA (around ten copies' worth), which is not part of the donor repertoire. Even against a background of 800,000 to 1,000,000 naive CD8 T cells, spiked-in Jurkat TCR RNA amounting to a single cell's worth was reported to be detectable. Without barcode sub-clustering, chimeric consensus sequences inflated TCR diversity; chimeras reached as high as 47%. Around 2.9 recovered TCR RNA copies per cell were obtained by modeling, versus about 10 by digital PCR, implying a capture efficiency of approximately 27%. Highly expanded clone sizes could be underestimated if identical TCR molecules share a barcode. In CMV-specific effector cells, over 99% of molecules were held by clones above 20 RNA copies, whereas under 1% of molecules were held by such clones in naive cells.

Counted from cysteine to phenylalanine, this CDR3 has 13 amino acids. The entry retains the CDR3 DNA only, 39 bases that are in frame from base 1. At the junction V is shortened by 5 bases and J by 6 bases, with 11 bases in between. CDR1 and CDR2 are read off the germline V gene as WSHSY and SAAADI. The library was produced with PCR. These reads were obtained on a NextSeq 500. Bulk TCR libraries were prepared as previously described, using TCR primers listed in Table S5. Purification of total RNA was performed with the Qiagen AllPrep DNA/RNA kit. Before analysis, reads from multiple sequencing runs of one library were combined. Turning to the authors' computational methods: Reads were retained only if the reads had an exact TCR constant sequence, and the retained reads were trimmed to 150 nt and grouped according to their 12-nt molecular barcodes. Reads in each barcode group were sub-clustered using a 15% Levenshtein threshold, and a quality-weighted consensus sequence was built for each RNA molecule. Non-functional sequences were excluded, and lower-count sequences lying one edit away from another sequence were also excluded. Based on a fit of two negative binomial distributions, barcode sub-clusters having less than 20% of the maximum read count were discarded. Using fastp trimming at Q25 and MiXCR clonotype assembly, TCRdb reanalyzed the public sequencing data and kept in-frame beta chains. Records with the same CDR3 protein are collapsed into one entry carrying the most frequent genes and DNA. The V and J calls were not made by the authors but by TCRdb's processing. In all, the sample holds approximately 550,000 distinct CDR3 sequences, and about 25% of those were seen once. 0.7% to 0.9% of the sample is held by the ten biggest clonotypes.

This clonotype came up many times. What this receptor recognizes is not known. No much larger clone is present one base from it, and per-base qualities are unavailable. Naive CD8 T cell libraries were made from about 20,000 to 1,000,000 sorted cells using 10%, 30% or 50% of purified RNA. On a BD FACSAria II, naive CD8 T cells were FACS-sorted as CD8+CD4-CCR7+CD45RA+ and collected into RLT Plus buffer. To test detection sensitivity, Jurkat RNA equal to around nine TCR copies was added to samples of about 20,000-1,000,000 naive CD8 T cells. CD8 T cells were enriched with RosetteSep CD8+ T Cell Enrichment Cocktail and Ficoll-Paque, followed by ACK red cell lysis.

This TCR derives from a human donor in good health. Some libraries in this study had Jurkat cell RNA spiked in. The chain was built from TRBV10-2 and TRBJ1-5; matching of 5 bases hints at TRBD1 as the D gene. The sequencing input was naive CD8+ T cells from blood, with Jurkat cell RNA spiked in. What this sample's cell subset or site label stands for: FACS-sorted CD8+CD4-CCR7+CD45RA+ naive T cells. The DNA sequence reads TGCGCCAGCAGTCCTGGACATATTCAGCCCCAGCATTTT. This is translated as CASSPGHIQPQHF.